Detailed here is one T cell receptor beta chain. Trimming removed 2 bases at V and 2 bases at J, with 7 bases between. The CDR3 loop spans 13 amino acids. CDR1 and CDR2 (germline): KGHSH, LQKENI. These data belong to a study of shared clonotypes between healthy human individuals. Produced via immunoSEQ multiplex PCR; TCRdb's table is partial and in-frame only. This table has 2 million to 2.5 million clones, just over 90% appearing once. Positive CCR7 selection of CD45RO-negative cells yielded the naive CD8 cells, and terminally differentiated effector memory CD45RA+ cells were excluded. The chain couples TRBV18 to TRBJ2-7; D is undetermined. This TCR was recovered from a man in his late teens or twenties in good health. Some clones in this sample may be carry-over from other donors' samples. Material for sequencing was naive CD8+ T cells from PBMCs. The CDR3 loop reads CASSPEFTYEQYF. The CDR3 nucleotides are TGTGCCAGCTCACCAGAATTTACCTACGAGCAGTACTTC.